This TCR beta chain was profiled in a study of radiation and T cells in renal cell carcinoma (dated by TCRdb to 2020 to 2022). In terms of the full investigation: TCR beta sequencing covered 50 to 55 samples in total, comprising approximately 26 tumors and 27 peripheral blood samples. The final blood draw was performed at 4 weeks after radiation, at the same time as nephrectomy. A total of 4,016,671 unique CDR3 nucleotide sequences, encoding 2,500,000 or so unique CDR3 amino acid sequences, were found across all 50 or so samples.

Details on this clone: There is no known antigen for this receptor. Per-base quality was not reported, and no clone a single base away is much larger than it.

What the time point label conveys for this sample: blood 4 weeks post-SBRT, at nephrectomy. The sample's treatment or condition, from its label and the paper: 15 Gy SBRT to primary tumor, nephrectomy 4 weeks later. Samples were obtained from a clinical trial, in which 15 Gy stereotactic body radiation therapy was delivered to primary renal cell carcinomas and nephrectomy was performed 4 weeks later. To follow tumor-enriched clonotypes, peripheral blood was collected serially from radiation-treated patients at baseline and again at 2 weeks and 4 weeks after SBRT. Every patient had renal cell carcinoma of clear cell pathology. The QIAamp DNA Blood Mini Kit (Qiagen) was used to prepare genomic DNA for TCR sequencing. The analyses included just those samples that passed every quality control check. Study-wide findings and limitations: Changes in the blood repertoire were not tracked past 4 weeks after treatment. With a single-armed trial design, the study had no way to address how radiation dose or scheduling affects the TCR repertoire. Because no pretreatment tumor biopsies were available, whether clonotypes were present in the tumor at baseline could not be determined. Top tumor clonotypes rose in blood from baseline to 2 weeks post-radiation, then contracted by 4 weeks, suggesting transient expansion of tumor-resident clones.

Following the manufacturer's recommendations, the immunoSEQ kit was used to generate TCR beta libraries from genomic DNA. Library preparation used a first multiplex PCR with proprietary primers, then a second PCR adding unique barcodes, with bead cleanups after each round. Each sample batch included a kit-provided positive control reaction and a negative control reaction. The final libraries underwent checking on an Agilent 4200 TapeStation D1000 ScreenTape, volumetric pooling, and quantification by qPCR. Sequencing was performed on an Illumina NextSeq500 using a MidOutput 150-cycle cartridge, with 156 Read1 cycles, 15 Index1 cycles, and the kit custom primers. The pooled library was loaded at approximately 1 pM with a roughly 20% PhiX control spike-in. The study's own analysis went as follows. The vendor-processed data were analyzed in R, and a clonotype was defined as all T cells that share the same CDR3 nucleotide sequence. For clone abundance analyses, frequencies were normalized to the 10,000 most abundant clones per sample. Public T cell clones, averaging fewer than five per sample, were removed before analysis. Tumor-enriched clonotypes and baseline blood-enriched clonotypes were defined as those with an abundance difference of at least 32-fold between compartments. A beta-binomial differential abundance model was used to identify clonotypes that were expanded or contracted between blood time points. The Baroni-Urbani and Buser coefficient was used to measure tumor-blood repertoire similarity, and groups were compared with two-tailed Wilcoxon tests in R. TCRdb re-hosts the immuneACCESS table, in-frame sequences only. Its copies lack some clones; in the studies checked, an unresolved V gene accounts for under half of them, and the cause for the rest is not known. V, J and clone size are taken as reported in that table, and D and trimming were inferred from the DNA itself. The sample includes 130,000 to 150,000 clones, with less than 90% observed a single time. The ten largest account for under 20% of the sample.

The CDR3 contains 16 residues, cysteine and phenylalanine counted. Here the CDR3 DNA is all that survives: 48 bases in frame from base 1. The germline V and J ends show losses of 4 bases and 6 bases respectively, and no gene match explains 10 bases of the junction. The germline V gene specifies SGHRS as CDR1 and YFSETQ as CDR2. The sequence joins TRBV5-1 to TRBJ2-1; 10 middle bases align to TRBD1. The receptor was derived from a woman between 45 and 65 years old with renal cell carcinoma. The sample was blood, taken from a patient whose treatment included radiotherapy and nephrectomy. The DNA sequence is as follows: TGCGCCAGCAGCAACCGGGACAGGGGATCGTCCAATGAGCAGTTCTTC. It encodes CASSNRDRGSSNEQFF.